Presented here are 7 T cell receptor beta chains from one specimen sequenced in a study of siplizumab effects on memory and regulatory T cells. Sequencing used immunoSEQ multiplex PCR; TCRdb keeps in-frame clones, though not all of them. Of approximately 94,000 clones listed, 93% are singletons. The specimen was CD8+ T cells sorted from blood. The receptors stem from a human donor in good health.

This chain links TRBV11-2 with TRBJ2-7; 11 bases fit TRBD2. The germline V gene has CDR1 SGHAT and CDR2 FQNNGV. With V trimmed by 3 bases and J by 0 bases, 4 bases remained unmatched. This CDR3 is 16 amino acids long. Here the CDR3 reads CASSFRLAGSSYEQYF. The CDR3 nucleotides read TGTGCCAGCAGCTTCCGACTAGCGGGGAGCTCCTACGAGCAGTACTTC.

The V and J genes are TRBV11-3 and TRBJ2-7; D remains ambiguous. Germline CDR1 is SGHNT and CDR2 is YENEEA. The CDR3 has 13 amino acids. V was shortened by 7 bases and J by 7 bases, with 17 bases between the two germline ends. The CDR3 here is CASTDSRTREQYF. The CDR3 nucleotides read TGTGCCAGCACCGACTCCCGGACCAGAGAGCAGTACTTC. Based on the CDR3 plus reference TRBV11-3 and TRBJ2-7, the full variable domain is EAGVVQSPRYKIIEKKQPVAFWCNPISGHNTLYWYLQNLGQGPELLIRYENEEAVDDSQLPKDRFSAERLKGVDSTLKIQPAELGDSAVYLCASTDSRTREQYFGPGTRLTVT.

The chain carries TRBV19 and TRBJ2-5; 7 bases are shared with TRBD1. The CDR3 runs to 15 residues. Trimming removed 3 bases from V and 5 bases from J; junction bases left unmatched: 9. Germline V gene sequence: CDR1 LNHDA, CDR2 SQIVND (reference sequence). CDR3 sequence (DNA): TGTGCCAGTAGTATCGGGGCAGGGGGTTTGGAGACCCAGTACTTC. Its protein is CASSIGAGGLETQYF.

The chain uses TRBV5-4 and TRBJ2-1, with 8 bases lining up with TRBD2. The length of the CDR3 is 16 residues. Germline lookup yields CDR1 SGHNT and CDR2 YYREEE (reference sequence). The V gene end was trimmed by 4 bases and the J gene end by 7 bases; junction bases not matched to a gene: 13. CDR3 in amino acids: CASSPLRTSSYNEQFF. The CDR3 nucleotides are TGTGCCAGCAGCCCCCTCAGGACTAGCTCTTATAATGAGCAGTTCTTC.

In this sample, this clone turned up once. The rearrangement links TRBV4-1 to TRBJ1-1; the match to TRBD1 covers 9 bases. The CDR3 sequence is 15 residues long. In germline, CDR1 is MGHRA, CDR2 YSYEKL. V lost 1 base, J lost 2 bases, and 2 bases stayed unmatched. The CDR3 nucleotides are TGCGCCAGCAGCCAAGCGACAGGGGGAAACACTGAAGCTTTCTTT. Residues: CASSQATGGNTEAFF.

The chain is built from TRBV5-1 and TRBJ2-3, with D perhaps matching TRBD2 (5 bases). V lost 3 bases to trimming and J lost 3 bases, with 14 bases between them. Germline CDR1 SGHRS, CDR2 YFSETQ. The CDR3 has 15 residues. The CDR3 is CASSSGIVRTDTQYF. The DNA for the CDR3 is TGCGCCAGCAGCTCCGGGATCGTGAGGACAGATACGCAGTATTTT. Supplemented by reference TRBV5-1 and TRBJ2-3, the full variable domain reads KAGVTQTPRYLIKTRGQQVTLSCSPISGHRSVSWYQQTPGQGLQFLFEYFSETQRNKGNFPGRFSGRQFSNSRSEMNVSTLELGDSALYLCASSSGIVRTDTQYFGPGTRLTVL.

This clone was counted between two and nine times. The chain recombines TRBV27 with TRBJ1-3; unclear D gene. This CDR3 spans 14 amino acids. CDR1 MNHEY and CDR2 SMNVEV come from the germline V gene (reference sequence). Trimming stripped 6 bases from V and 0 bases from J, with 9 bases between. CDR3 in amino acids: CASRARISGNTIYF. Here the CDR3 DNA reads TGTGCCAGCAGGGCGAGGATCTCTGGAAACACCATATATTTT.